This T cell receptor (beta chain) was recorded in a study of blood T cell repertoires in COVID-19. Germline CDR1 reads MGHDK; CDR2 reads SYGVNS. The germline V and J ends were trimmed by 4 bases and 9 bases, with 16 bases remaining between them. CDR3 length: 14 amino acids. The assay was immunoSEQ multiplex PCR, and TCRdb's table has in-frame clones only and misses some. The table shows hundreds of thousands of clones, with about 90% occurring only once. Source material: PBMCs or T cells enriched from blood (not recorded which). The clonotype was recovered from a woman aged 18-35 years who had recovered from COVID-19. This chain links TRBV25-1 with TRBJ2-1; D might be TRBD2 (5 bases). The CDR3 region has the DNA TGTGCCAGCAGTGGCGGGCCACACGTCGGTGAGCAGTTCTTC. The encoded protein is CASSGGPHVGEQFF. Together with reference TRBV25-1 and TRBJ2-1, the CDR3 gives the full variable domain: EADIYQTPRYLVIGTGKKITLECSQTMGHDKMYWYQQDPGMELHLIHYSYGVNSTEKGDLSSESTVSRIRTEHFPLTLESARPSHTSQYLCASSGGPHVGEQFFGPGTRLTVL.